The entry below describes one TCR beta chain. This receptor's antigen is unknown. One base away there is no much larger clone; base qualities are not given. The CDR3 contains 17 residues, cysteine and phenylalanine counted. Only the CDR3 DNA stays, 51 bases, in frame from base 1. Taken from the germline V gene (reference sequence), the CDR1 and CDR2 loops are DFQATT and SNEGSKA. The V end loses 0 bases and the J end loses 0 bases, and a stretch of 15 bases separates them. All donors were healthy Caucasians. The twin cohort comprised three pairs of female monozygotic twins, all aged roughly 18 to 29 years. CD4+ and CD8+ T cell populations were isolated with positive isolation kits from Invitrogen. The record originates from a study of identical twins listed by TCRdb under 2016. For the study in its entirety: The study deep-sequenced TCR alpha and beta repertoires from monozygotic twins, unrelated adults of various ages and cord blood to test whether fetal clonotypes persist. To rule out contamination, the twin experiments were replicated at different times with different library preparation protocols. General findings and caveats noted by the study authors: The excess sharing between twins in beta out-of-frame sequences was weaker because fewer shared sequences reduced the signal-to-noise ratio. In monozygotic twins, out-of-frame TCR alpha sharing was systematically underestimated by recombination models, although the models agreed with sharing between unrelated individuals. Conclusions relied on cross-sectional statistical analysis, since the same donors could not be followed over many years. Zero-insertion analyses could be partly confounded by invariant T cells such as MAIT and iNKT, though diverse VJ usage argued against such confounding for most clonotypes. Abundant cord blood beta clonotypes had fewer insertions, young adult naive repertoires showed a similar but weaker trend, and memory repertoires showed no such trend. Out-of-frame TCR alpha sequences shared between twins showed an excess of low generation-probability sequences compared with coincidental sharing between unrelated individuals.

Libraries were built with 5' RACE. These reads were obtained on an Illumina HiSeq 2000. Template switching added a universal primer binding site, and the final cDNA carried a unique molecular identifier that allowed TCR cDNA molecules to be counted accurately. First-strand cDNA for TCR alpha and beta chains was synthesized from specific primers in the conserved constant-segment region. To control for contamination, every cDNA library was double barcoded, receiving both a SMART-Mk sample barcode and Illumina barcodes. TruSeq adapter sequences and Illumina sample barcodes were added in two successive PCR steps. The TCR alpha and beta cDNA libraries were sequenced on the Illumina HiSeq platform using custom primers. For the original study's pipeline: Unique molecular identifiers were extracted from raw reads with MiGEC, and CDR3 positions were determined with MiXCR. For each individual, recombination models were inferred using an EM algorithm with the repgenHMM and IGoR tools. Shared clonotypes were analyzed with the tcR package in R, and sharing was normalized by the product of cloneset sizes. Out-of-frame nonproductive sequences were analyzed to study raw recombination free of thymic and clonal selection effects. TCRdb ran its own pipeline on the public reads, namely fastp trimming at Q25 and MiXCR clone calling, and kept in-frame beta chains. Identical CDR3 proteins give one entry, which carries the most common genes and DNA. What appears here as the V and J calls and clone size reflects TCRdb's work, not the paper's. Across this sample there are some 190,000 distinct CDR3 sequences, with 15% seen only once. The ten largest clones capture over 35% of the sample.

The same specimen was also included in a second study, on T cells expressing NK-cell markers. From that second study: TCR beta-chain repertoires were profiled in sorted CD3+CD56+NKG2C+, CD3+CD56+NKG2C- and CD3+CD56-NKG2C+ T-cell subsets from several donors. Among the eight sequenced donors, seven were HCMV-seropositive and one was HCMV-seronegative. To restrict sorting to alphabetaTCR-expressing T cells, an anti-gammadeltaTCR antibody was added in several experiments. In several donors, the dominant CD3+CD56+NKG2C+ clonotypes were among the top 10 CD8+ clonotypes and accounted for roughly 1.0-8% of CD8+ T cells. Those dominant clonotypes were again the most abundant among CD3+CD56-NKG2C+ cells in a handful of donors, at roughly 28.3-60.1%. Whether the expanded NKG2C-expressing T cell clones were specific for HCMV antigens was left unclear. The study sequenced eight donors, all healthy volunteers chosen at random: three men and five women. To determine HCMV serostatus, a commercial ELISA kit was used to detect HCMV-specific IgG in serum. Reads were demultiplexed and grouped by UMI with MIGEC, and clonotypes were assembled and quantified with MiTCR. To remove erroneous sequences, TCR cDNA sequences were retained only when supported by two or more reads. The tcR package was used for downstream repertoire analysis, with clonotypes matched between fractions based on CDR3 nucleotide sequence plus V segment. VDJmatch was used to annotate antigen specificity against VDJdb, with one amino acid substitution in CDR3 permitted.

What was sequenced was CD8+ T cells sorted from blood. Recombination joined TRBV20-1 with TRBJ1-5; there is no confident call for the D gene. This TCR was recovered from a woman aged 18-29 years in good health. The nucleotide sequence is given as TGCAGTGCTAGAGATCGGCGGGAGGATTTTAGCAATCAGCCCCAGCATTTT. Translated, this is CSARDRREDFSNQPQHF.